Included here is one T cell receptor beta chain sequence, with context. The sample is drawn from a study of graft-versus-host responses after intestinal transplantation. Points from the study as a whole: Recipient marrow contained GvH clones, some of which appeared first in ileum or blood.

The CDR3 has 14 amino acids. V was clipped by 5 bases and J by 5 bases; unmatched bases: 7. The germline V gene has CDR1 SEHNR and CDR2 FQNEAQ (reference sequence). Responder cells that were proliferating and CFSE-low, both CD3+CD4+ and CD3+CD8+, were sorted after the reaction. TCRdb keeps only in-frame clones here, not all; method: immunoSEQ multiplex PCR. The sample carries some 25,000 clones, approximately 40% recorded once. Sequenced here: alloreactive CD4+ T cells from a mixed lymphocyte reaction culture, sampled before intestinal transplant. Subset meaning: CFSE-low proliferating T cells sorted from approximately six-day pre-transplant mixed lymphocyte reaction (GvH or HvG direction). This clonotype originated in a human patient who received an intestinal transplant. The chain has TRBV7-9 and TRBJ2-3, with 7 bases lining up with TRBD1. CDR3 region: CASSLRGLEDTQYF. The DNA of the CDR3 is TGTGCCAGCAGCCTCAGGGGGTTGGAAGATACGCAGTATTTT. Together with reference TRBV7-9 and TRBJ2-3, the CDR3 gives the full variable domain: DTGVSQNPRHKITKRGQNVTFRCDPISEHNRLYWYRQTLGQGPEFLTYFQNEAQLEKSRLLSDRFSAERPKGSFSTLEIQRTEQGDSAMYLCASSLRGLEDTQYFGPGTRLTVL.